Below, 25 T cell receptor beta chains from the same sample are listed, as sequenced in a study of early T cells in non-severe SARS-CoV-2 infection. One entry per CDR3 protein results from TCRdb running MiXCR on the 5' RACE reads. The sample carries some 73,000 distinct CDR3 sequences, 12% recorded once. Sample: whole blood. Receptors originate from an adult who was a healthcare worker with PCR-confirmed SARS-CoV-2 infection or an uninfected control (not recorded which).

The sample holds a few counts of this clonotype. The chain links TRBV5-4 to TRBJ1-5, with D possibly matching TRBD1 (5 bases). Germline assignment: CDR1 SGHNT and CDR2 YYREEE (reference sequence). V lost 5 bases and J 7 bases, leaving 13 bases between the germline ends. The CDR3 extends over 13 amino acids. CDR3 in DNA: TGTGCCAGCAGTACCCAGGGATCCCAGCCCCAGCATTTT. Translated, it gives CASSTQGSQPQHF. The whole variable domain, remainder taken from reference TRBV5-4 and TRBJ1-5, is ETGVTQSPTHLIKTRGQQVTLRCSSQSGHNTVSWYQQALGQGPQFIFQYYREEENGRGNFPPRFSGLQFPNYSSELNVNALELDDSALYLCASSTQGSQPQHFGDGTRLSIL.

This clonotype was detected ten times or more. This chain links TRBV24-1 with TRBJ2-1; TRBD1 might be the D (6 bases). Deletions cut 9 bases from V and 3 bases from J, with 17 bases between. Germline V gives CDR1 KGHDR, CDR2 SFDVKD. The CDR3 extends over 15 amino acids. Here the CDR3 reads CATSRGGGVYNEQFF. CDR3 nucleotide sequence: TGTGCCACCTCCAGGGGCGGAGGAGTCTACAATGAGCAGTTCTTC.

In the case of this clonotype: A much larger clone differs by one base, so this may be a read error. CDR3 bases: TGTGCCAGCACCAGCAGGAGGGGGAATGAGCAGTTCTTC. Translated, it gives CASTSRRGNEQFF. The gene calls are TRBV7-2 and TRBJ2-1, with D perhaps given as TRBD1 or TRBD2 (6 bases each). This CDR3 is 13 amino acids long. CDR1 is SGHTA, CDR2 FQGNSA, per germline. V was trimmed by 7 bases and J by 7 bases, leaving 14 bases between them.

The V call is TRBV20-1, the J call TRBJ1-6, with 8 bases fitting TRBD1. V gave up 2 bases and J gave up 4 bases; unmatched junction bases: 4. Germline V gives CDR1 DFQATT, CDR2 SNEGSKA (reference sequence). CDR3 length: 15 residues. The CDR3 region has the DNA TGCAGTGCTAGACCAGGGGGCATTTATAATTCACCCCTCCACTTT. This encodes CSARPGGIYNSPLHF.

V and J are TRBV11-2 and TRBJ2-6; D is undetermined. Trimming stripped 2 bases from V and 4 bases from J, with 3 bases between. CDR3 length: 13 amino acids. The germline CDR1 and CDR2 sequences are SGHAT and FQNNGV. CDR3 bases: TGTGCCAGCAGCTTATCCGGGGCCAACGTCCTGACTTTC. Its translation is CASSLSGANVLTF.

This clonotype was seen a handful of times. V gene TRBV5-1 combines with J gene TRBJ1-2, with 9 bases matching TRBD1. V was clipped by 2 bases and J by 6 bases; unmatched bases: 8. Germline V lookup: CDR1 SGHRS, CDR2 YFSETQ. This CDR3 is built from 15 residues. CDR3 region: CASSFQDRGFDGYTF. The CDR3 DNA is TGCGCCAGCAGCTTCCAGGACAGGGGATTTGATGGCTACACCTTC.

The chain is built from TRBV7-9 and TRBJ1-3; no clear D gene. V dropped 5 bases and J dropped 6 bases, with 20 bases sitting between them. This CDR3 region has 16 residues. Germline CDR1 is SEHNR and CDR2 is FQNEAQ (reference sequence). As DNA, the CDR3 is TGTGCCAGCAGCCTTCGAGGGAGTGGCTTGGAAAACACCATATATTTT. This gives the protein CASSLRGSGLENTIYF.

In its sample, this clonotype was seen many times. CDR3 amino acids: CATSIRDRAYEQYF. The CDR3 DNA reads TGTGCCACCAGCATCCGGGACAGGGCTTACGAGCAGTACTTC. The chain is built from TRBV15 and TRBJ2-7; TRBD1 matches at 9 bases. The CDR3 runs to 14 residues. V shed 4 bases, J shed 4 bases, and the junction held 5 bases outside the gene matches. Germline CDR1 is LNHNV and CDR2 is YYDKDF (reference sequence). The complete variable domain, with remaining parts taken from reference TRBV15 and TRBJ2-7, reads DAMVIQNPRYQVTQFGKPVTLSCSQTLNHNVMYWYQQKSSQAPKLLFHYYDKDFNNEADTPDNFQSRRPNTSFCFLDIRSPGLGDTAMYLCATSIRDRAYEQYFGPGTRLTVT.

This rearrangement joins TRBV28 to TRBJ1-5; no clear D. CDR3 length: 14 amino acids. Germline loops: CDR1 MDHEN, CDR2 SYDVKM. The V end was cut by 3 bases, the J end by 7 bases, with 13 bases between. CDR3 sequence (DNA): TGTGCCAGCAGTTTGGGTCCCGAAATCCAGCCCCAGCATTTT. This translates into CASSLGPEIQPQHF.

The table lists this clonotype with many counts. The chain employs TRBV11-2 and TRBJ2-7, with 8 bases matching TRBD2. Germline CDR1 and CDR2: SGHAT and FQNNGV. Trimming removed 0 bases from V and 3 bases from J; junction bases left unmatched: 10. The CDR3 spans 17 residues. The CDR3 DNA reads TGTGCCAGCAGCTTAGACGGGGGGGACCCTCGATACTACGAGCAGTACTTC. This translates into CASSLDGGDPRYYEQYF. The variable domain in full, with the rest retrieved from reference TRBV11-2 and TRBJ2-7, is EAGVAQSPRYKIIEKRQSVAFWCNPISGHATLYWYQQILGQGPKLLIQFQNNGVVDDSQLPKDRFSAERLKGVDSTLKIQPAKLEDSAVYLCASSLDGGDPRYYEQYFGPGTRLTVT.

The rearrangement uses TRBV29-1 and TRBJ2-5; no clear D gene. The CDR3 extends over 13 amino acids. Germline V CDR1 and CDR2: SQVTM, ANQGSEA. Trimming took off 1 base at V and 9 bases at J, with 15 bases between the two ends. In nucleotides, the CDR3 is TGCAGCGTTGAAGGGGATGGAGTGAGAGCCCAGTACTTC. Protein product: CSVEGDGVRAQYF.

This clonotype was counted at least ten times. The chain has TRBV20-1 and TRBJ1-1, with a weak D call TRBD1 (5 bases). Germline V gene lookup returns CDR1 DFQATT and CDR2 SNEGSKA (reference sequence). V lost 6 bases and J lost 4, with 15 bases in between. The CDR3 sequence is 13 residues long. CDR3 protein: CSAPRGAVTEAFF. In DNA form, the CDR3 reads TGCAGTGCGCCTCGCGGGGCGGTCACTGAAGCTTTCTTT.

This clonotype turned up a few times. DNA for the CDR3: TGCAGTGCTAGACGACAGGGAACCAACACCGGGGAGCTGTTTTTT. Residues: CSARRQGTNTGELFF. J is TRBJ2-2 and V is TRBV20-1; 7 positions agree with TRBD1. Trimming at V came to 2 bases and at J to 2 bases, leaving 5 bases not matched to a gene. This CDR3 region has 15 residues. Germline loops: CDR1 DFQATT, CDR2 SNEGSKA (reference sequence).

As for this clonotype: A read error may account for a junction end that differs from germline. J is TRBJ1-1 and V is TRBV7-9; the D is unclear. The CDR3 sequence is 13 residues long. Per germline, CDR1 SEHNR and CDR2 FQNEAQ (reference sequence). The CDR3 spells CANSPEENTEAFF. CDR3 nucleotides: TGTGCCAACAGCCCCGAGGAGAACACTGAAGCTTTCTTT.

A few counts support this clonotype. V usage is TRBV7-3 and J usage is TRBJ2-7; 14 bases line up with TRBD2. Trimming removed 3 bases from V and 6 bases from J; junction bases left unmatched: 1. From germline, CDR1 is SGHTA and CDR2 FQGTGA. This CDR3 is 14 amino acids long. CDR3 coding DNA: TGTGCCAGCAGCTTGGGACTAGCGGGAGCCGAGCAGTACTTC. Its translation: CASSLGLAGAEQYF.

The table lists this clonotype with a few counts. This chain connects TRBV20-1 to TRBJ1-6; tentative D call: TRBD1 (6 bases). Trimming removed 1 base from V and 6 bases from J, with 13 bases in between. This CDR3 has 15 residues. Germline V gene lookup returns CDR1 DFQATT and CDR2 SNEGSKA (reference sequence). CDR3 amino acids: CSARVQGLSNSPLHF. DNA of the CDR3: TGCAGTGCTAGAGTGCAGGGGCTGAGTAATTCACCCCTCCACTTT.

The J gene is TRBJ2-7, the V gene TRBV27; possibly TRBD2 for D (5 bases). The CDR3 is made up of 11 amino acids. V lost 4 bases to trimming and J lost 6 bases, with 7 bases between them. CDR1 is MNHEY and CDR2 is SMNVEV in the germline V gene (reference sequence). CDR3 region: CASSSAGEQYF. The DNA for the CDR3 is TGTGCCAGCAGTTCGGCGGGCGAGCAGTACTTC.

This clonotype was observed a few times. V and J are TRBV11-2 and TRBJ2-1, with a weak D call TRBD2 (5 bases). Germline loops: CDR1 SGHAT, CDR2 FQNNGV. Trimming pared 4 bases from V and 4 bases from J, leaving 14 bases between. There are 15 residues in the CDR3. CDR3 nucleotide sequence: TGTGCCAGCAGCTCAACGGGAACTAGATACAATGAGCAGTTCTTC. Its translation is CASSSTGTRYNEQFF.

This chain joins TRBV5-5 and TRBJ1-1, with D hard to call. V was trimmed by 7 bases and J by 5 bases, leaving 15 bases between them. The CDR3 extends over 13 amino acids. Looked up from germline, CDR1 is SGHKS and CDR2 is YYEKEE (reference sequence). CDR3 in amino acids: CASCTRTGTEAFF. DNA of the CDR3: TGTGCCAGCTGTACCAGGACCGGGACTGAAGCTTTCTTT.

This clonotype has a count of ten or more. This rearrangement joins TRBV29-1 to TRBJ2-7; D is ambiguous. Trimming removed 7 bases at V and 7 bases at J, with 14 bases between. This CDR3 contains 11 residues. In germline, CDR1 is SQVTM, CDR2 ANQGSEA. In nucleotides, the CDR3 is TGCAGCGCTAAGTCGCCCGAGGAGCAGTACTTC. The encoded protein is CSAKSPEEQYF.

This clonotype was detected only a few times. The rearrangement joins TRBV7-2 to TRBJ1-1, with D perhaps TRBD1 (6 bases). The CDR3 is made up of 15 amino acids. Trimming removed 6 bases from V and 0 bases from J, with 14 bases in between. CDR1 SGHTA and CDR2 FQGNSA come from the germline V gene. CDR3 sequence: CASRLPGAMNTEAFF. CDR3 bases: TGTGCCAGCAGACTACCGGGGGCCATGAACACTGAAGCTTTCTTT.

CDR3 DNA sequence: TGCGCCAGCAGCCTGGATGGCAGAGACTCTGGAAACACCATATATTTT. Encoded protein: CASSLDGRDSGNTIYF. This sequence joins TRBV5-1 and TRBJ1-3; no reliable D call. The CDR3 has 16 residues. V lost 4 bases and J lost 0, with 14 bases in between. Per germline, CDR1 SGHRS and CDR2 YFSETQ.

This clonotype was picked up a small number of times. The rearrangement joins TRBV19 to TRBJ2-1, with D tentatively TRBD1 (5 bases). The V and J ends lost 4 bases and 2 bases respectively, with 9 bases between them. The germline gives CDR1 LNHDA, CDR2 SQIVND (reference sequence). There are 14 residues in the CDR3. CDR3 sequence: CASSRGGTYNEQFF. CDR3 coding DNA: TGTGCCAGTAGTAGGGGCGGAACCTACAATGAGCAGTTCTTC.

This chain connects TRBV15 to TRBJ2-5, with D uncertain. Per the germline V gene, CDR1 is LNHNV and CDR2 is YYDKDF (reference sequence). Trimming cost V 1 base and J 4 bases, with 16 bases left between them. This CDR3 contains 16 residues. CDR3 residues: CATSRGGSSERETQYF. The CDR3 region has the DNA TGTGCCACCAGCAGAGGGGGATCTAGTGAAAGAGAGACCCAGTACTTC. Looking up the rest from reference TRBV15 and TRBJ2-5 gives the full variable domain: DAMVIQNPRYQVTQFGKPVTLSCSQTLNHNVMYWYQQKSSQAPKLLFHYYDKDFNNEADTPDNFQSRRPNTSFCFLDIRSPGLGDTAMYLCATSRGGSSERETQYFGPGTRLLVL.

This clonotype was seen just once. The CDR3 nucleotides read TGCAGCGTTGAGGCCGGAAGAGGTCCCTACACCTTC. It codes for CSVEAGRGPYTF. The chain couples TRBV29-1 to TRBJ1-2; D is undetermined. Germline V lookup: CDR1 SQVTM, CDR2 ANQGSEA. This CDR3 contains 12 residues. The V end was cut by 3 bases, the J end by 10 bases, with 15 bases between.